This T cell receptor (beta chain) was recovered during a study of blood T cells in healthy people across ages. Study findings and constraints: Using unsorted PBMCs precluded a conclusive naive versus antigen-experienced comparison.

The use of a sample-barcoded 5' primer and a J-beta primer mix characterized a second PCR of roughly 7 to 11 cycles. TCRdb re-called the 5' RACE reads through MiXCR, storing one row per CDR3 protein. Altogether about 730,000 distinct CDR3 sequences are present, roughly 44% being singletons, with the ten largest covering 20% to 25%. This clonotype occurred many times. The antigen remains undetermined. V lost 4 bases to trimming and J lost 9 bases, with 18 bases between them. CDR3 length: 14 residues. Germline-derived CDR1 and CDR2 are SGHTA and FQGNSA. The clonotype originates from a woman aged 55-70 years in good health. The sample taken for sequencing was blood. The rearrangement links TRBV7-2 to TRBJ2-5; tentatively, D is TRBD1 or TRBD2 (5 bases each). CDR3: CASSSSRDGSSQYF. DNA of the CDR3: TGTGCCAGCAGCTCCTCCCGGGACGGCAGCTCCCAGTACTTC. Full variable domain (missing parts from reference TRBV7-2 and TRBJ2-5): GAGVSQSPSNKVTEKGKDVELRCDPISGHTALYWYRQSLGQGLEFLIYFQGNSAPDKSGLPSDRFSAERTGGSVSTLTIQRTQQEDSAVYLCASSSSRDGSSQYFGPGTRLLVL.